What follows describes a single T cell receptor (beta chain). This entry comes from a study of T cell changes during pregnancy in multiple sclerosis. The germline CDR1 and CDR2 sequences are MNHEY and SVGAGI. The germline V and J ends were trimmed by 0 bases and 0 bases, with 6 bases remaining between them. CDR3 length: 15 residues. Libraries were prepared by immunoSEQ multiplex PCR; TCRdb keeps only in-frame clonotypes and omits some of them. This table has fewer than 60,000 clones, about 92% appearing once. Here the sequenced sample was peripheral blood, taken in the third trimester of pregnancy. V gene TRBV6-5 combines with J gene TRBJ1-5; D gene ambiguous. The TCR comes from a female donor in good health, enrolled as a control in a pregnancy study. The chain's CDR3 is CASSYSGSSNQPQHF. The CDR3 coding sequence is TGTGCCAGCAGTTACTCGGGGAGTAGCAATCAGCCCCAGCATTTT.